The sequence of this T cell receptor beta chain was determined in a study of post-analysis software for immune sequencing data. The CDR3 runs to 12 residues. Germline-derived CDR1 and CDR2 are SGHAT and FQNNGV. Trimming removed 5 bases from V and 7 bases from J; junction bases left unmatched: 3. The study, taken as a whole, reports: With TRBV5-6, TRBV5-1 and TRBV20-1 included, about 5 TRBV segments were more frequent in patients than in controls.

The TCR beta cDNA libraries carried unique molecular identifiers. In TCRdb, the PCR reads were re-called with MiXCR into one record per CDR3 protein. This sample has about 460,000 distinct CDR3 sequences, with less than 45% found just once. A remark on this clonotype: Its target is unknown.

The receptor was derived from a girl between 5 and 17 years old with multiple sclerosis. J is TRBJ2-3 and V is TRBV11-2, with 7 bases lining up with TRBD1. The sequenced sample was blood. The CDR3 DNA sequence: TGTGCCAGCAGCCTGACAGGGAATACGCAGTATTTT. Translated, it gives CASSLTGNTQYF. Together with reference TRBV11-2 and TRBJ2-3, the CDR3 gives the full variable domain: EAGVAQSPRYKIIEKRQSVAFWCNPISGHATLYWYQQILGQGPKLLIQFQNNGVVDDSQLPKDRFSAERLKGVDSTLKIQPAKLEDSAVYLCASSLTGNTQYFGPGTRLTVL.